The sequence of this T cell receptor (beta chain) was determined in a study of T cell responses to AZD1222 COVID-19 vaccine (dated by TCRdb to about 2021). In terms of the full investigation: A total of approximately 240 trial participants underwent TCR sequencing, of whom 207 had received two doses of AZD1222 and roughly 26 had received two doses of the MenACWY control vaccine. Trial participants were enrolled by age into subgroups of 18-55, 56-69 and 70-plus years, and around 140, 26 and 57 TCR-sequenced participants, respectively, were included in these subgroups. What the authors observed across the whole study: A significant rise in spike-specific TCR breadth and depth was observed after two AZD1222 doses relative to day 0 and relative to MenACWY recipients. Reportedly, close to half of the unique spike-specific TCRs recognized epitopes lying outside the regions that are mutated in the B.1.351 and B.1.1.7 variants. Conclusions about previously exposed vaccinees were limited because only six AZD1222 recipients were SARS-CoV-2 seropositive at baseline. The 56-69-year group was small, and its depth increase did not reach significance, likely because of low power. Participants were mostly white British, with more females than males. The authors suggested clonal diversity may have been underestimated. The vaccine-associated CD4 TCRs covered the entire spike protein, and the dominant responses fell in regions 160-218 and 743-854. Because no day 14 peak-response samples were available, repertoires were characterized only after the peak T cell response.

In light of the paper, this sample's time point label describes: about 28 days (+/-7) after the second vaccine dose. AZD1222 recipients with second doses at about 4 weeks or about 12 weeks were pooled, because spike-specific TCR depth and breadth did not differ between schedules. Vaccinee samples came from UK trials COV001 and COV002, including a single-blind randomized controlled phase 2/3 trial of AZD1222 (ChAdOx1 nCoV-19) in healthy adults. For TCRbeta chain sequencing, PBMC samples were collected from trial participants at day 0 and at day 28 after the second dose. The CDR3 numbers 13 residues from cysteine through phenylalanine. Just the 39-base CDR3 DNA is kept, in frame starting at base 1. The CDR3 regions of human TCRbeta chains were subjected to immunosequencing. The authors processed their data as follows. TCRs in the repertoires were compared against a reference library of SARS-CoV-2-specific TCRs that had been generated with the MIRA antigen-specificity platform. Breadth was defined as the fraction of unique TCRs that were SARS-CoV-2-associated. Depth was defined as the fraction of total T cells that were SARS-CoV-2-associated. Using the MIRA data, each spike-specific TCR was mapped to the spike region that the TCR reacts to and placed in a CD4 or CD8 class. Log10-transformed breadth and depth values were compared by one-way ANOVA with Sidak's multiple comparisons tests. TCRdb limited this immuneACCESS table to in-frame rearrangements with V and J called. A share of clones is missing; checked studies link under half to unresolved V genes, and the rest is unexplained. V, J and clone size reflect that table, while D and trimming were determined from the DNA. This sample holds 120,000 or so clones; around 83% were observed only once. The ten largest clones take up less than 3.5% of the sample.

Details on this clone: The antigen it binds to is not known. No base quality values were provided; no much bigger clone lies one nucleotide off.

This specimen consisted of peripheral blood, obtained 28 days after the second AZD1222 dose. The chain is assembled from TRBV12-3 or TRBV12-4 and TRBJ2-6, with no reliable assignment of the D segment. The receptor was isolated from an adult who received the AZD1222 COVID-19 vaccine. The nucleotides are TGTGCGATTCGTAGCTCTGGGGCCAACGTCCTGACTTTC. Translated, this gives CAIRSSGANVLTF.